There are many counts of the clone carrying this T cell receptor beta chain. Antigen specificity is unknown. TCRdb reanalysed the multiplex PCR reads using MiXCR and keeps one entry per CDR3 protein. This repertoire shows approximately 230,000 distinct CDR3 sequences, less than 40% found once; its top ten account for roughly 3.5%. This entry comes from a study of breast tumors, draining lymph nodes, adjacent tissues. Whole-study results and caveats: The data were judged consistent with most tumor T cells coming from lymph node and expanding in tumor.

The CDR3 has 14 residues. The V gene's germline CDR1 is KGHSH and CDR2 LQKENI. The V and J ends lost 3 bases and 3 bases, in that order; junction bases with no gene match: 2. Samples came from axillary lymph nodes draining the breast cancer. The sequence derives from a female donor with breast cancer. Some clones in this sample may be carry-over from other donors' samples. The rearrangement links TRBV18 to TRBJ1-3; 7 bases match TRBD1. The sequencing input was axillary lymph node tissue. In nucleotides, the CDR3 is TGTGCCAGCTCACCTGGGACAGTTGGAAACACCATATATTTT. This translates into CASSPGTVGNTIYF.